These 31 T cell receptor beta chains were all obtained from the same sample, sequenced in a study of regulatory T cells in long-lasting Graves disease. Time point indicated: newly diagnosed GD, antithyroid drugs for less than 3 months. The TCR library used RNA extracted from PBMCs. Relying on iRepertoire HTBI primers and Arm-PCR of CDR3 regions, the team built TCR beta libraries. TCRdb itself ran the multiplex PCR reads through MiXCR, one entry per CDR3 protein. Of some 220,000 distinct CDR3 sequences listed, less than 20% are singletons. These data are also associated with another study on T cells in Graves' hyperthyroidism and ophthalmopathy.

Sample: peripheral blood mononuclear cells (PBMCs), taken at new diagnosis, from a patient treated with antithyroid drugs. The receptors originated from a woman aged 25 to 39 with Graves disease.

This clonotype was counted at least ten times. This chain links TRBV30 with TRBJ2-7, with D maybe TRBD2 (6 bases). Deletions cut 5 bases from V and 0 bases from J, with 11 bases between. The CDR3 spans 13 residues. Germline lookup yields CDR1 GTSNPN and CDR2 SVGIG (reference sequence). The CDR3 nucleotides read TGTGCCTGGGCTCTAGCGCACTCCTACGAGCAGTACTTC. Translating it yields CAWALAHSYEQYF.

This clonotype was seen at least ten times. V usage is TRBV5-4 and J usage is TRBJ2-3; 12 bases agree with TRBD2. From germline, CDR1 is SGHNT and CDR2 YYREEE (reference sequence). The CDR3 totals 16 residues. V gave up 9 bases and J gave up 0 bases; unmatched junction bases: 8. This CDR3 is CAITGTSGSSTDTQYF. CDR3 bases: TGTGCCATTACCGGGACTAGCGGGTCTAGCACAGATACGCAGTATTTT.

This clonotype has at least ten counts. The genes are TRBV28 and TRBJ2-7; 8 positions match TRBD1. The CDR3 contains 14 residues. In germline, CDR1 is MDHEN, CDR2 SYDVKM. V was pared by 5 bases and J by 0 bases, with 3 bases of the junction left unmatched. CDR3 amino acids: CASSEQGVSYEQYF. The CDR3 nucleotides read TGTGCCAGCAGTGAACAGGGGGTCTCCTACGAGCAGTACTTC.

The chain has TRBV11-2 and TRBJ1-1; D possibly corresponds to TRBD1 (5 bases). The V gene lost 5 bases and the J gene lost 3 bases, with 13 bases spanning the gap. Looked up from germline, CDR1 is SGHAT and CDR2 is FQNNGV. This CDR3 is built from 14 residues. The CDR3 loop reads CASSNRDGYTEAFF. For the CDR3, the DNA is TGTGCCAGCAGCAACCGGGACGGTTACACTGAAGCTTTCTTT.

This clonotype was detected only a few times. The chain is built from TRBV18 and TRBJ1-4, with 8 bases fitting TRBD1. Germline CDR1 reads KGHSH; CDR2 reads LQKENI. V lost 3 bases, J lost 5 bases, and 11 bases stayed unmatched. The CDR3 loop spans 17 amino acids. CDR3 sequence reads: CASSPYGQGGANEKLFF. Here the CDR3 DNA reads TGTGCCAGCTCACCTTACGGACAGGGTGGGGCCAATGAAAAACTGTTTTTT.

This clonotype was seen ten or more times. This rearrangement joins TRBV20-1 to TRBJ2-3, with D maybe TRBD2 (6 bases). Trimming removed 5 bases from V and 4 bases from J, with 10 bases in between. Germline V lookup: CDR1 DFQATT, CDR2 SNEGSKA (reference sequence). The CDR3 is 12 residues long. The CDR3 DNA follows: TGCAGTGCTTCCCAGCGGGCAGATACGCAGTATTTT. This sequence encodes CSASQRADTQYF.

This clonotype was observed at least ten times. This chain links TRBV12-3 or TRBV12-4 with TRBJ1-4, with 8 bases lining up with TRBD1. The CDR3 sequence is 17 residues long. The J segment lost 0 bases and the V segment lost 6 bases, leaving 9 bases of the junction unmatched. CDR3 in DNA: TGTGCCAGCAGCCCGGACAGGGACCATACAACTAATGAAAAACTGTTTTTT. Its translation is CASSPDRDHTTNEKLFF.

At least ten counts were recorded for this clonotype. This chain connects TRBV6-1 to TRBJ1-2; D possibly corresponds to TRBD1 (5 bases). Germline CDR1 and CDR2: MNHNS and SASEGT. CDR3 length: 15 residues. With 1 base removed from V and 4 bases from J, the gap between germline ends came to 13 bases. The CDR3 here is CASSEGGRKPYGYTF. The CDR3 DNA is TGTGCCAGCAGTGAAGGGGGGAGGAAGCCCTATGGCTACACCTTC.

This clonotype has at least ten counts. The chain employs TRBV28 and TRBJ2-3, with D possibly TRBD1 on 5 matching bases. V gave up 4 bases and J gave up 1 base, with 15 bases separating them. In germline, CDR1 is MDHEN, CDR2 SYDVKM. This CDR3 is built from 16 residues. The chain's CDR3 is CASSSPRLTGTDTQYF. For the CDR3, the DNA is TGTGCCAGCAGTTCCCCACGCCTGACAGGCACAGATACGCAGTATTTT.

This clonotype was recorded many times. V gene TRBV10-3 combines with J gene TRBJ2-5; D is unresolved. V lost 3 bases and J lost 4, with 9 bases in between. The germline V gene encodes CDR1 ENHRY and CDR2 SYGVKD. CDR3 length: 13 amino acids. CDR3: CAISEGSLETQYF. CDR3 nucleotides: TGTGCCATCAGTGAAGGAAGCCTAGAGACCCAGTACTTC.

Ten or more counts support this clonotype. The chain is built from TRBV5-1 and TRBJ2-5; 7 bases fit TRBD1. The CDR3 length is 15 residues. Trimming at V came to 9 bases and at J to 2 bases, leaving 13 bases not matched to a gene. In germline, CDR1 is SGHRS, CDR2 YFSETQ. The DNA of the CDR3 is TGCGCCATTCCCCTGGGGGACAGTTTACAAGAGACCCAGTACTTC. It translates to CAIPLGDSLQETQYF.

This clonotype showed up just a few times. The V call is TRBV7-2, the J call TRBJ1-6; D gene unclear. V was cut by 5 bases and J by 7 bases, with 9 bases left in between. The germline CDR1 and CDR2 sequences are SGHTA and FQGNSA. The CDR3 is 13 amino acids. CDR3 bases: TGTGCCAGCAGCCCAGGACGAAATTCACCCCTCCACTTT. This translates into CASSPGRNSPLHF.

This clonotype was counted at least ten times. The CDR3 is CASSPGQGPLGQYF. Here the CDR3 DNA reads TGTGCCAGCTCACCGGGACAGGGACCCCTGGGGCAGTACTTC. J is TRBJ2-7 and V is TRBV18; 9 nucleotides align to TRBD1. Germline V gene sequence: CDR1 KGHSH, CDR2 LQKENI. V was clipped by 3 bases and J by 9 bases; unmatched bases: 9. CDR3 length equals 14 residues.

This clonotype was seen ten or more times. This chain joins TRBV6-1 and TRBJ2-2; a possible D gene is TRBD2 (5 bases). CDR1 and CDR2 from the germline V gene are MNHNS and SASEGT. The CDR3 has 14 amino acids. V lost 8 bases and J 5 bases, leaving 15 bases between the germline ends. This chain's CDR3 is CASSRSGNTGELFF. CDR3 sequence (DNA): TGTGCCAGCTCCAGGAGCGGAAATACCGGGGAGCTGTTTTTT.

A few counts support this clonotype. V is TRBV20-1 and J is TRBJ1-5; the match to TRBD1 covers 7 bases. This CDR3 has 15 residues. Germline V gene data show CDR1 as DFQATT and CDR2 as SNEGSKA (reference sequence). The V segment lost 6 bases and the J segment 4 bases; nucleotides outside the gene matches: 12. CDR3 coding DNA: TGCAGTGCGGAACACCGGGACAGCCAAAATCAGCCCCAGCATTTT. This translates into CSAEHRDSQNQPQHF.

As concerns this clonotype: In this CDR3 the conserved last residue, phenylalanine or tryptophan, is missing, so a read error is likely. The DNA is left out, because the CDR3 cannot be placed on it with certainty; the CDR3 is given as TCRdb lists it. The chain joins TRBV30 to TRBJ1-5; the table's D call, TRBD1, has no DNA check behind it. Germline V gene lookup returns CDR1 GTSNPN and CDR2 SVGIG (reference sequence). The CDR3 spans 13 residues, counting both ends. This chain's CDR3 is CAWSDQGNQPLHV.

This clonotype showed up many times. V is TRBV12-3 or TRBV12-4 and J is TRBJ2-3, with D tentatively TRBD2 (5 bases). V was pared by 4 bases and J by 1 base, with 15 bases between. This CDR3 has 16 residues. DNA for the CDR3: TGTGCCAGCAGTTCCCTAAGCGTGGGAGGCACAGATACGCAGTATTTT. Its protein product is CASSSLSVGGTDTQYF.

This clonotype was seen many times. The genes are TRBV15 and TRBJ1-2; unclear D gene. The CDR3 totals 14 residues. V was clipped by 0 bases and J by 2 bases, with 7 bases between them. Per germline, CDR1 LNHNV and CDR2 YYDKDF (reference sequence). The CDR3 nucleotides read TGTGCCACCAGCAGAGATCTGGAGAACTATGGCTACACCTTC. Translation: CATSRDLENYGYTF.

This clonotype has a count of ten or more. This chain connects TRBV18 to TRBJ1-4, with 7 nucleotides matching TRBD1. CDR1 is KGHSH, CDR2 LQKENI, per germline. Trimming took 8 bases from V and 3 from J; bases not matched to a gene: 6. The CDR3 loop spans 14 amino acids. The DNA for the CDR3 is TGTGCCAGCAGCCCGACAGGGCCTAATGAAAAACTGTTTTTT. Protein: CASSPTGPNEKLFF.

Notes on this clonotype: A much larger clone differs from this one at a single base, so this may be a read error. The V call is TRBV9, the J call TRBJ2-3; 8 positions agree with TRBD1. The CDR3 is made up of 15 amino acids. Germline CDR1 is SGDLS and CDR2 is YYNGEE. The V gene end was trimmed by 4 bases and the J gene end by 0 bases; junction bases not matched to a gene: 4. The CDR3 DNA is TGTGCCAGCAGCCCCCGACAGGGGAGCACAGATACGCAGTATTTT. Translating it yields CASSPRQGSTDTQYF.

There are many counts of this clonotype. The J gene is TRBJ2-5, the V gene TRBV12-3 or TRBV12-4, with TRBD2 matching over 9 bases. The CDR3 is 17 amino acids. V lost 3 bases to trimming and J lost 1 base; unmatched junction nucleotides: 9. The chain's CDR3 is CASSFWPAGGLQETQYF. The CDR3 bases are TGTGCCAGCAGTTTCTGGCCAGCGGGAGGCCTCCAAGAGACCCAGTACTTC.

This clonotype was recorded many times. The chain joins TRBV5-1 to TRBJ2-1, with 7 bases fitting TRBD1. The CDR3 extends over 15 amino acids. Germline V lookup: CDR1 SGHRS, CDR2 YFSETQ. V was pared by 3 bases and J by 5 bases, with 8 bases of the junction left unmatched. This chain's CDR3 is CASSSSGTVNNEQFF. CDR3 in DNA: TGCGCCAGCAGCTCCTCCGGGACAGTTAACAATGAGCAGTTCTTC. Full variable domain (remainder filled in from reference TRBV5-1 and TRBJ2-1): KAGVTQTPRYLIKTRGQQVTLSCSPISGHRSVSWYQQTPGQGLQFLFEYFSETQRNKGNFPGRFSGRQFSNSRSEMNVSTLELGDSALYLCASSSSGTVNNEQFFGPGTRLTVL.

The table lists this clonotype with many counts. This chain uses TRBV6-1 with TRBJ2-6; 9 nucleotides match TRBD1. The junction had 9 bases not matched to a gene; V was cut back by 8 bases and J by 4 bases. The CDR3 sequence is 16 residues long. Germline CDR1 is MNHNS and CDR2 is SASEGT. CDR3 loop: CASGLGTGKGANVLTF. The CDR3, as DNA: TGTGCCAGCGGCCTCGGGACAGGGAAAGGGGCCAACGTCCTGACTTTC.

Ten or more counts support this clonotype. V is TRBV9 and J is TRBJ1-2; D might be TRBD1 (5 bases). The germline V and J ends were trimmed by 0 bases and 8 bases, with 17 bases remaining between them. The CDR3 has 15 residues. CDR1 SGDLS and CDR2 YYNGEE come from the germline V gene. CDR3 sequence (DNA): TGTGCCAGCAGCGTAGGGGACGGGAACAGCGGGGGCTACACCTTC. Its translation: CASSVGDGNSGGYTF.

As concerns this clonotype: Since a much larger clone is just one base distant, this may be a read error. Because it lacks the conserved phenylalanine or tryptophan at the end, this CDR3 is likely a read error. The CDR3 region is CASSRARIGETQYV. The CDR3 nucleotides are TGTGCCAGCAGCCGCGCTAGGATAGGAGAGACCCAGTACGTC. The chain employs TRBV4-2 and TRBJ2-5, with D uncertain. The germline gives CDR1 LGHNA, CDR2 YNFKEQ. The CDR3 is 14 residues long. The germline V and J ends were trimmed by 4 bases and 4 bases, with 13 bases remaining between them.

There are many counts of this clonotype. The junction departs from the called germline gene at one end, perhaps through a read error. V is TRBV30 and J is TRBJ1-2, with 11 bases fitting TRBD1. The CDR3 loop spans 13 amino acids. The germline gives CDR1 GTSNPN, CDR2 SVGIG (reference sequence). The CDR3 sequence is CAWSPPGQGGFFF. The CDR3 DNA follows: TGTGCCTGGAGTCCGCCGGGACAGGGGGGGTTTTTCTTC.

This clonotype appeared many times. The CDR3, as DNA: TGTGCCAGCAGTTACTCGGGACGGAGCTCTGGAAACACCATATATTTT. Translating it yields CASSYSGRSSGNTIYF. The chain couples TRBV6-6 to TRBJ1-3, with D possibly TRBD1 on 5 matching bases. In germline, CDR1 is MNHNY, CDR2 SVGAGI (reference sequence). Trimming removed 0 bases from V and 0 bases from J, with 9 bases in between. The CDR3 runs 16 residues.

This clonotype was found many times. The V gene is TRBV7-2, the J gene TRBJ1-1; possibly TRBD1 for D (6 bases). Germline V CDR1 and CDR2: SGHTA, FQGNSA. The CDR3 extends over 14 amino acids. The germline V and J ends were trimmed by 3 bases and 5 bases, with 13 bases remaining between them. CDR3 in amino acids: CASSFDRTRTEAFF. CDR3 nucleotides: TGTGCCAGCAGCTTTGACAGGACGCGAACTGAAGCTTTCTTT.

As for this clonotype: This may be a read error, as it is one base from a much larger clone. In this CDR3 the conserved last residue, phenylalanine or tryptophan, is missing, so a read error is likely. V gene TRBV20-1 combines with J gene TRBJ1-5; D call uncertain. Germline V gene sequence: CDR1 DFQATT, CDR2 SNEGSKA (reference sequence). V was cut by 7 bases and J by 5 bases, with 21 bases left in between. The CDR3 is made up of 15 amino acids. Written as DNA, the CDR3 is TGCAGTGACTCAACTACACTACCCGGGCATCAGCCCCAGCATTCT. This translates into CSDSTTLPGHQPQHS.

Concerning this clonotype itself: A clone one base away is much larger, so this may be a read error. V and J are TRBV12-3 or TRBV12-4 and TRBJ1-2, with D perhaps TRBD1 (5 bases). The CDR3 length is 13 residues. The V gene lost 7 bases and the J gene lost 11 bases, with 20 bases spanning the gap. Written as DNA, the CDR3 is TGTGCCAGCACTCCTAGCGCGGGGGTCTATTACACCTTC. Protein: CASTPSAGVYYTF.

There are many counts of this clonotype. The chain employs TRBV11-2 and TRBJ2-2; 8 bases align to TRBD1. Germline V gives CDR1 SGHAT, CDR2 FQNNGV. V lost 7 bases to trimming and J lost 2 bases; unmatched junction nucleotides: 6. There are 15 residues in the CDR3. The CDR3 sequence is CASNRQGANTGELFF. CDR3 nucleotides: TGTGCCAGCAACCGGCAGGGGGCTAACACCGGGGAGCTGTTTTTT. Full variable domain (missing parts from reference TRBV11-2 and TRBJ2-2): EAGVAQSPRYKIIEKRQSVAFWCNPISGHATLYWYQQILGQGPKLLIQFQNNGVVDDSQLPKDRFSAERLKGVDSTLKIQPAKLEDSAVYLCASNRQGANTGELFFGEGSRLTVL.